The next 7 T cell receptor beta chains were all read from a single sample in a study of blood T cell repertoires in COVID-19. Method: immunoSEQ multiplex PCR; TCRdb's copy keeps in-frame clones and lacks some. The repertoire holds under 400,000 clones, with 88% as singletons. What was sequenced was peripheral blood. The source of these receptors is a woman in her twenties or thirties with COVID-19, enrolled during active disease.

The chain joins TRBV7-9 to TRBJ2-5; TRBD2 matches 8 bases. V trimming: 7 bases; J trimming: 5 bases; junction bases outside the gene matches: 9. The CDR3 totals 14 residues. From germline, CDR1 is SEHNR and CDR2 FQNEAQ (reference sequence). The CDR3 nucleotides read TGTGCCAGCACCGCGGGGGGCCCTGCGGAGACCCAGTACTTC. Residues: CASTAGGPAETQYF.

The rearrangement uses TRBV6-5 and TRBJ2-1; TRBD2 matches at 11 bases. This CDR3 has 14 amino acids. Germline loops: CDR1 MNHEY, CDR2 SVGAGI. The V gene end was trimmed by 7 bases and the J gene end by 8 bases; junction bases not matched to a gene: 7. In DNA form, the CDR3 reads TGTGCCAGCACTTCCGAGGGACTAGCGGATGAGCAGTTCTTC. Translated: CASTSEGLADEQFF.

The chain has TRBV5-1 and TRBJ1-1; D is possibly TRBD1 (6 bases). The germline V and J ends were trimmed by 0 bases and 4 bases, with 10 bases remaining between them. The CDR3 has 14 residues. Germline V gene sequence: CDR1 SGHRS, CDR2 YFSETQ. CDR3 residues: CASSLGAGATEAFF. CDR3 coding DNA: TGCGCCAGCAGCTTGGGAGCGGGGGCCACTGAAGCTTTCTTT.

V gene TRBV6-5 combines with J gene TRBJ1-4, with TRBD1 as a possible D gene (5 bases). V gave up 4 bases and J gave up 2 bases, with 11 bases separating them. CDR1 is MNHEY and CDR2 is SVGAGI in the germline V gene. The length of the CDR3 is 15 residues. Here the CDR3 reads CASSWLPGTNEKLFF. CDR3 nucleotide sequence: TGTGCCAGCAGTTGGTTGCCAGGGACTAATGAAAAACTGTTTTTT.

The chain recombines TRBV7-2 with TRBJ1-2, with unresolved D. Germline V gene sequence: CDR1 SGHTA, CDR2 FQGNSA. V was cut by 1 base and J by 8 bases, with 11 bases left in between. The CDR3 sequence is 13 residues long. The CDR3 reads CASSLDSRQGYTF. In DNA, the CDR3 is TGTGCCAGCAGCTTAGACTCTAGGCAAGGCTACACCTTC.

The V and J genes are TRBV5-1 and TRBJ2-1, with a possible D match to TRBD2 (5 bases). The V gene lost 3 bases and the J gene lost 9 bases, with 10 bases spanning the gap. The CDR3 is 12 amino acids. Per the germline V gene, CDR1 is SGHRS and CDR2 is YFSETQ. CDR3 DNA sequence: TGCGCCAGCAGCTCTGAGGGTCCTGAGCAGTTCTTC. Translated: CASSSEGPEQFF.

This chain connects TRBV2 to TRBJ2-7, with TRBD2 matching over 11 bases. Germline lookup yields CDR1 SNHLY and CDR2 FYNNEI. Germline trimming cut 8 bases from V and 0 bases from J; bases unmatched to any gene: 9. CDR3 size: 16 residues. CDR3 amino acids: CASGGTSGKSSYEQYV. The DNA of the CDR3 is TGTGCCAGCGGGGGGACTAGCGGTAAGAGCTCCTACGAGCAGTACGTC.